This record looks at one T cell receptor beta chain sequence and its context. Antigen specificity is unknown. Here immunoSEQ multiplex PCR was the method, and the copy in TCRdb shows in-frame clones only, minus some. The table shows 6,000 to 9,500 clones, with 74% occurring only once. The data derive from a study of chemoradiotherapy in HPV16-positive cancers. Study observations and caveats: The functional HPV-specific definition rests on just a couple of HPV16-positive patients. In HPV16-positive patients, HPV-responsive T-cell expansion tracked better recurrence-free survival.

The sample consisted of tumor tissue, taken from a patient who underwent chemoradiotherapy. The sequence was collected from a human donor with HPV-associated anogenital cancer.

Here the CDR3 DNA reads TGTGCCAGCAGTTACCGAGGGGGGGCCACAGATACGCAGTATTTT. Translation gives CASSYRGGATDTQYF. This rearrangement joins TRBV6-5 to TRBJ2-3; D is possibly TRBD2 (7 bases). This CDR3 is 15 amino acids long. CDR1 and CDR2 (germline): MNHEY, SVGAGI. V dropped 2 bases and J dropped 2 bases, with 11 bases sitting between them.